This entry describes one T cell receptor (beta chain). This clone showed up just once. It has no known antigen specificity. Nothing much larger sits one base from this clone, and base qualities are not available. The data originate from a study of OX40 agonist ivuxolimab in advanced cancers. In the study overall: The costimulatory receptor OX40 (CD134) was targeted by ivuxolimab, a fully human IgG2 agonistic monoclonal antibody. Intravenous ivuxolimab was administered to patients every 2 weeks at six dose levels: 0.01, 0.1, 0.3, 1.5, 3 and 10 mg/kg. Of the 50 to 55 dose-escalation patients, hepatocellular carcinoma was present in approximately 20, melanoma in around 15, renal cell carcinoma in 9 and head and neck cancer in 9. In the dose-escalation cohort, roughly 80% of patients were male, and the mean age was roughly 60 years, with a range of roughly 23 to 85. Patients were allowed to have had prior anti-PD-1, anti-PD-L1 or anti-CTLA-4 therapy, and 30% to 50% of the dose-escalation patients had previously received checkpoint inhibitors. Partial responses occurred in three dose-escalation patients, of whom one had hepatocellular carcinoma and two had cutaneous melanoma. The purpose of peripheral TCRbeta sequencing was to test whether ivuxolimab changed TCR sequence diversity and led to clonal T-cell expansion. The monotherapy dose-escalation portion (N of about 52 patients) of the phase I ivuxolimab trial is reported in the paper. Findings and caveats that apply to the study as a whole: At doses from 0.1 to 3.0 mg/kg, clonal expansion was seen in both CD4+ and CD8+ blood T cells between baseline and week 6. The antigen specificity of the clonally expanded peripheral T cells was not determined. Partial responders in the 0.1-3.0 mg/kg groups had among the lowest normalized peripheral clonal expansion, especially among CD8+ T cells. On average, CD8+ T cells showed more expanded clones than CD4+ T cells after ivuxolimab. Low levels of normalized T-cell clonal expansion were also shown by some nonresponding patients.

Genomic DNA was isolated from the sorted cells so that the TCRbeta CDR3 region could be sequenced. The immunoSEQ Assay was used to sequence the TCRbeta CDR3 regions. Sourced from immuneACCESS, this table was stored by TCRdb with only in-frame sequences that have V and J called. A share of the clones is absent; for the studies checked, an unresolved V gene accounts for under half, and the remainder has no known explanation. Within this sample are some 45,000 clones, with around nine tenths of them counted one time only. The ten top clones hold approximately 13% of the sample. V and J are truncated by 5 bases and 2 bases respectively, leaving an intervening sequence of 12 bases. The CDR3 runs 13 residues from the cysteine to the phenylalanine. CDR3 DNA only is kept here, 39 bases in frame from base 1. CDR1 and CDR2, looked up from the germline V gene, are SQVTM and ANQGSEA. The trial excluded patients who had a history of autoimmune disease or who were on systemic immunosuppression. In every dose cohort, peripheral blood was drawn for TCR sequencing at baseline, cycle 4 day 1, and cycle 7 day 1. Samples came from an open-label, multicenter, first-in-human phase I dose-escalation trial of ivuxolimab. The trial enrolled adults with locally advanced or metastatic head and neck squamous cell, hepatocellular, melanoma or renal cell carcinoma. Before TCR sequencing, CD4+ and CD8+ T cells were separately sorted from peripheral blood.

This receptor chain uses TRBV29-1 and TRBJ1-2, and TRBD1 may be the D gene, going by 5 matching bases. Sequencing was performed on CD4+ or CD8+ T cells sorted from blood, taken in a trial of the OX40 agonist ivuxolimab. This sequence originates from an adult with an advanced solid tumor such as melanoma, head and neck, liver or kidney cancer. The nucleotide sequence is TGCAGCGTTAATGGAGGGGCCAACTATGGCTACACCTTC. The encoded protein is CSVNGGANYGYTF.